Listed below are T cell receptor beta chains from one sample, sequenced in a study of blood T cell repertoires in COVID-19. Profiled with immunoSEQ multiplex PCR; TCRdb holds only in-frame clones, not every one. The table lists roughly 250,000 clones, around 90% of them singletons, with about 0.74% in the top ten. Sequences were obtained from peripheral blood. All receptors come from a woman aged 25 to 45 with acute or convalescent COVID-19. The CDR3 runs from the conserved cysteine through the conserved F or W. A D gene is named only where the DNA matches it firmly. Expanded clones get a size class; other rows say once, few or many, or leave the size out.

j_gene | v_gene | abundance | d_gene | CDR3aa
TRBJ1-2 | TRBV25-1 | once | TRBD1 | CASSETGGASYGYTF
TRBJ1-3 | TRBV21-1 | few | NA | CASSKRIHLPTFTGTTSGNTIYF
TRBJ2-5 | TRBV18 | NA | TRBD1 | CASSLFDRGSGETQYF
TRBJ1-2 | TRBV19 | once | NA | CASRGFRDNYGYTF
TRBJ2-7 | TRBV14 | few | NA | CASSRSRGSDEQYF
TRBJ2-1 | TRBV15 | NA | NA | CATTLRTPSDEQFF
TRBJ2-7 | TRBV5-6 | NA | TRBD2 | CASSWGAAGGSYEQYF
TRBJ2-5 | TRBV19 | NA | NA | CASSIQGKQETQYF
TRBJ2-1 | TRBV10-2 | NA | TRBD2 | CASSGIPGLADNEQFF
TRBJ2-7 | TRBV18 | NA | TRBD1 | CASSPRGTVNEQYF
TRBJ2-1 | TRBV7-2 | NA | NA | CASSLVSLDNVIVF
TRBJ2-6 | TRBV30 | NA | NA | CACPLLSGANVLTF
TRBJ2-3 | TRBV10-1 | NA | TRBD2 | CASTSPWREGPMSTDTQYF
TRBJ2-5 | TRBV11-2 | NA | TRBD2 | CASSFGTSGQETQYF
TRBJ2-7 | TRBV7-9 | NA | NA | CASSLGSYEQYF
TRBJ1-2 | TRBV25-1 | NA | NA | CASSRVWYGYTF
TRBJ2-1 | TRBV5-1 | NA | NA | CASSLTGSGNEQFF
TRBJ1-5 | TRBV6-1 | NA | NA | CASSELGINQPQHF
TRBJ2-2 | TRBV4-3 | NA | TRBD2 | CASSQLLGGLAGDPDLTGELFF
TRBJ2-7 | TRBV21-1 | NA | NA | CASSKVSTPQSGCGRRPYEQYF
TRBJ2-7 | TRBV7-2 | few | TRBD2 | CASSLGASGYEQYF
TRBJ1-5 | TRBV10-3 | NA | NA | CAISDSRLGSNQPQHF
TRBJ2-1 | TRBV6-6 | NA | NA | CASSYAGLDKQFF
TRBJ2-7 | TRBV10-3 | few | NA | CAISGDTSYEQYF
TRBJ1-1 | TRBV12-3/TRBV12-4 | NA | NA | CASSLIGGTEAFF
TRBJ2-1 | TRBV19 | NA | TRBD2 | CASSIRLAGAYNEQFF
TRBJ1-2 | TRBV9 | once | NA | CASSEAGYNYGYTF
TRBJ2-3 | TRBV9 | NA | NA | CASSVGGRDGADTQYF
TRBJ2-7 | TRBV29-1 | NA | NA | CSVEEGRLTGAYEQYF
TRBJ2-7 | TRBV30 | few | TRBD1 | CAWSGGTGLMYEQYF
TRBJ2-7 | TRBV6-5 | NA | TRBD1 | CASSSDRAFSYEQYF
TRBJ1-2 | TRBV6-5 | NA | NA | CASSYRTSYGYTF
TRBJ2-3 | TRBV27 | once | TRBD2 | CASSHGLAGGPDTQYF
TRBJ2-2 | TRBV19 | NA | NA | CASSSLTAGLANTGELFF
TRBJ2-7 | TRBV7-5 | NA | NA | CARSFYMTKPYEQYF
TRBJ1-6 | TRBV9 | NA | TRBD1 | CASSGTGGFNSPLHF
TRBJ2-3 | TRBV5-1 | NA | TRBD2 | CASSQIAGGSTDTQYF
TRBJ1-2 | TRBV27 | NA | TRBD1 | CASSSLGGTGLYDGYTF
TRBJ1-3 | TRBV6-6 | NA | TRBD1 | CATHPGGGNTIYF
TRBJ2-7 | TRBV10-3 | NA | TRBD1 | CAISESTGYEQYF
TRBJ2-1 | TRBV4-3 | once | TRBD2 | CASSQGAGAPGEQFF
TRBJ2-1 | TRBV5-1 | NA | NA | CASSFGGEQFF
TRBJ2-7 | TRBV6-6 | NA | NA | CASSFRQHEQYF
TRBJ2-1 | TRBV7-3 | NA | NA | CASSSTPRGAGRFSEQFF
TRBJ1-2 | TRBV25-1 | NA | NA | CASSEGRGGLNYGYTF
TRBJ1-1 | TRBV9 | once | TRBD1 | CASSPSGTGGYTEAFF
TRBJ2-1 | TRBV5-1 | NA | NA | CASSLSTAAYNEQFF
TRBJ2-5 | TRBV18 | NA | TRBD2 | CASSPTSGSPETQYF
TRBJ1-5 | TRBV6-1 | NA | NA | CASSVAGWNQPQHF
TRBJ2-1 | TRBV7-2 | NA | TRBD1 | CASSLARGPVYNEQFF
TRBJ1-5 | TRBV5-3 | NA | NA | CARSSGGGRNSNQPQHF
TRBJ1-6 | TRBV3-1/TRBV3-2 | NA | NA | CASSQEDWTATSENSPLHF
TRBJ1-5 | TRBV7-6 | few | NA | CASSSGIFASNQPQHF
TRBJ1-6 | TRBV7-6 | NA | TRBD1 | CASSLQDRAVLHF
TRBJ1-5 | TRBV19 | NA | NA | CASRYDHYQPQHF
TRBJ2-7 | TRBV12-3/TRBV12-4 | NA | NA | CASSFYGGEQYF
TRBJ2-3 | TRBV13 | NA | NA | CASSLGRLLGTQYF
TRBJ2-3 | TRBV5-1 | NA | TRBD2 | CASSRLAGRSTDTQYF
TRBJ2-7 | TRBV5-4 | NA | NA | CASSLAPDRQPYEQYF
TRBJ1-2 | TRBV9 | once | NA | CASSATRDNGYTF